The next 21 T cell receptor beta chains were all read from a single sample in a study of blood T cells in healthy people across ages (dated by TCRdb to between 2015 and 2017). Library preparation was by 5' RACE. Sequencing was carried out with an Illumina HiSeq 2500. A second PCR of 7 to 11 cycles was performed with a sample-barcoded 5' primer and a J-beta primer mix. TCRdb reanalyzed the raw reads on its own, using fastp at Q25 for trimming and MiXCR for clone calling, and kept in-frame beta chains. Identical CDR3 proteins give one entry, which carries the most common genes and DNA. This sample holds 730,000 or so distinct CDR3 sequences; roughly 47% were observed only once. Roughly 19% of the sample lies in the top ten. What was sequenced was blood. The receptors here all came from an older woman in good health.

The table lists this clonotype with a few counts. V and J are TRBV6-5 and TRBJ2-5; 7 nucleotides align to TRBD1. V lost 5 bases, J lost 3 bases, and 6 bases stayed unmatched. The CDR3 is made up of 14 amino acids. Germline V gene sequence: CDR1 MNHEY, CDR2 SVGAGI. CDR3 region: CASSLQGWEETQYF. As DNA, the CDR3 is TGTGCCAGCAGTCTACAGGGGTGGGAAGAGACCCAGTACTTC.

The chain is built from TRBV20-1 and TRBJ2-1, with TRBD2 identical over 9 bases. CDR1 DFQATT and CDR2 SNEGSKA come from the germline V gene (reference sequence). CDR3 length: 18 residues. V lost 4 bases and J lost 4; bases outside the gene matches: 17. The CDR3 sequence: CSATPLGGGETSYNEQFF. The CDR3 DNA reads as TGCAGTGCTACCCCGTTGGGCGGGGGGGAAACCTCATACAATGAGCAGTTCTTC.

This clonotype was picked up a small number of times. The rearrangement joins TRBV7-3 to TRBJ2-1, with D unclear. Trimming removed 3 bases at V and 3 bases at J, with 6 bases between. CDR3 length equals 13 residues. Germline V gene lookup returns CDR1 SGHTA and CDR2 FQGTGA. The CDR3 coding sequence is TGTGCCAGCAGCTTTTATGACTACAATGAGCAGTTCTTC. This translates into CASSFYDYNEQFF.

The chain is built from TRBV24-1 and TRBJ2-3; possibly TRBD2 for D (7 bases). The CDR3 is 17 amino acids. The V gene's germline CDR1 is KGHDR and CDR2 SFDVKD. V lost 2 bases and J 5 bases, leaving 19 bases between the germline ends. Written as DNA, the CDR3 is TGTGCCACCAGTGATTCGAGGCAAGGGGGGGAAGGAGATACGCAGTATTTT. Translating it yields CATSDSRQGGEGDTQYF.

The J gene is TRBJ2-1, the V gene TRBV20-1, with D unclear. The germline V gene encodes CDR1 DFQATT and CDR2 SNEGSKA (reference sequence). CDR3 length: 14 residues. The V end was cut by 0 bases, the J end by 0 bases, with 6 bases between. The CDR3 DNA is TGCAGTGCTAGAGAACGCAGCTCCTACAATGAGCAGTTCTTC. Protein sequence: CSARERSSYNEQFF.

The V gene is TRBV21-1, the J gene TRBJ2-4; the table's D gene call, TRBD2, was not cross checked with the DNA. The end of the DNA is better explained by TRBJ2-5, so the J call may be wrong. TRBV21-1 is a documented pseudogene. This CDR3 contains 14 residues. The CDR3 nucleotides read TGTGCCGGCAGCAGGGGACTGCCCAAAGAGACCCAGTACTTC. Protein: CAGSRGLPKETQYF.

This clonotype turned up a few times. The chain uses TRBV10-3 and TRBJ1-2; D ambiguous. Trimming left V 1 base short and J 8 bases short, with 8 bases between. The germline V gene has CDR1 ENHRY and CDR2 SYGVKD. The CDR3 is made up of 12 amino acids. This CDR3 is CAISEFTEGYTF. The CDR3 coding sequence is TGTGCCATCAGTGAGTTTACAGAGGGCTACACCTTC.

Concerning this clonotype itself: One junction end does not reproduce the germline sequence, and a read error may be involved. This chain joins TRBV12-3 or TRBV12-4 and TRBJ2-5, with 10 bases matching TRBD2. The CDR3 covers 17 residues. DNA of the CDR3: TGTGCCAGTAGTTTTGGCTTAGCGGGGGGACGGTTAGAGACCCAGTACTTC. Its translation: CASSFGLAGGRLETQYF.

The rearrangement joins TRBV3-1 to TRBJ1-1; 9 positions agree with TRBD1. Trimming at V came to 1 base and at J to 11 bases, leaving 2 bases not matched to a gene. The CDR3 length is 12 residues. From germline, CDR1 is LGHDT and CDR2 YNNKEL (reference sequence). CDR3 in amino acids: CASSQAGTGAFF. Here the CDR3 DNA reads TGTGCCAGCAGCCAAGCCGGGACAGGGGCTTTCTTT.

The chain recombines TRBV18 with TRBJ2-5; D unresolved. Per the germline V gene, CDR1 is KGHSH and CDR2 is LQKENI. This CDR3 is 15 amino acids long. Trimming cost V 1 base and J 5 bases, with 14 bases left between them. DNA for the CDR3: TGTGCCAGCTCACCACGGCCTAGTGGGCAGGAGACCCAGTACTTC. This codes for CASSPRPSGQETQYF. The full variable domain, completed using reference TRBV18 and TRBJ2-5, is NAGVMQNPRHLVRRRGQEARLRCSPMKGHSHVYWYRQLPEEGLKFMVYLQKENIIDESGMPKERFSAEFPKEGPSILRIQQVVRGDSAAYFCASSPRPSGQETQYFGPGTRLLVL.

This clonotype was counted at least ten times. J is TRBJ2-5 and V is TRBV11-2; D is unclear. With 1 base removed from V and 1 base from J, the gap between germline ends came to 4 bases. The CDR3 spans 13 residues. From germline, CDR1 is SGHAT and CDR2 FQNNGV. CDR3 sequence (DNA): TGTGCCAGCAGCTTAGTGGCCCAAGAGACCCAGTACTTC. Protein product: CASSLVAQETQYF.

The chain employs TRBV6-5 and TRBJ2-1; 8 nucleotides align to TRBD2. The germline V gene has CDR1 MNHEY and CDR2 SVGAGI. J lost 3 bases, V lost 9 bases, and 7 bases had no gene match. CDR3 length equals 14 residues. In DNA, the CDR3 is TGTGCCAGTTCACTAGCGGAGCACTACAATGAGCAGTTCTTC. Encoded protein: CASSLAEHYNEQFF.

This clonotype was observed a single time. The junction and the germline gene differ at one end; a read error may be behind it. The CDR3: CGARDRLLQPQHF. CDR3 nucleotide sequence: TGCGGTGCTAGAGATAGGCTCCTCCAGCCCCAGCATTTT. The chain couples TRBV20-1 to TRBJ1-5; unclear D gene. Germline V lookup: CDR1 DFQATT, CDR2 SNEGSKA (reference sequence). The CDR3 runs 13 residues.

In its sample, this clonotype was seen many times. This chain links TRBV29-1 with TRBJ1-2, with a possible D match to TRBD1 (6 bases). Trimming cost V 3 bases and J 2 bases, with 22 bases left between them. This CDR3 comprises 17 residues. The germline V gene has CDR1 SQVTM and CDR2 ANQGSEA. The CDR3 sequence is CSVEGPGIRTANYGYTF. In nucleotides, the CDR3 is TGCAGCGTTGAGGGGCCAGGAATAAGGACAGCAAACTATGGCTACACCTTC.

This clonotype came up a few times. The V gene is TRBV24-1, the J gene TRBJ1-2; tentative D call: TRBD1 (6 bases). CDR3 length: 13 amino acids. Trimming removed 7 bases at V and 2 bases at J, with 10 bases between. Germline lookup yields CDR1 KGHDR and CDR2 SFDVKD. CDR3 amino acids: CATRATGNYGYTF. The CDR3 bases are TGTGCCACCAGGGCTACAGGGAACTATGGCTACACCTTC.

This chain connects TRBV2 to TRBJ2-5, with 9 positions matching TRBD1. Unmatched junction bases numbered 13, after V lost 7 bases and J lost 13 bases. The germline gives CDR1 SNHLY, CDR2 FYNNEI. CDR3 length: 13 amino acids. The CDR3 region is CASINDSPGQGYF. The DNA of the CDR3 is TGTGCCAGCATTAACGATTCGCCGGGACAGGGGTACTTC.

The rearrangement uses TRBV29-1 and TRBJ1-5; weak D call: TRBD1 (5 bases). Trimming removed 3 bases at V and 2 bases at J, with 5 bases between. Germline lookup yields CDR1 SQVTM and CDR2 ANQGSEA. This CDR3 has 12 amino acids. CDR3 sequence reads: CSVETGNQPQHF. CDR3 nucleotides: TGCAGCGTTGAGACAGGCAATCAGCCCCAGCATTTT. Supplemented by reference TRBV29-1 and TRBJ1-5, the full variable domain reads SAVISQKPSRDICQRGTSLTIQCQVDSQVTMMFWYRQQPGQSLTLIATANQGSEATYESGFVIDKFPISRPNLTFSTLTVSNMSPEDSSIYLCSVETGNQPQHFGDGTRLSIL.

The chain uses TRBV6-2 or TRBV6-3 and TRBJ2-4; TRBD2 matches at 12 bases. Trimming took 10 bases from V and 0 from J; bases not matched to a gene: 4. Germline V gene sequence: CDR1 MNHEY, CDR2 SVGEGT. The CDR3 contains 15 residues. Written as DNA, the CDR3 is TGTGCCACCACTAGCGGGGGGATAGCCAAAAACATTCAGTACTTC. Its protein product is CATTSGGIAKNIQYF.

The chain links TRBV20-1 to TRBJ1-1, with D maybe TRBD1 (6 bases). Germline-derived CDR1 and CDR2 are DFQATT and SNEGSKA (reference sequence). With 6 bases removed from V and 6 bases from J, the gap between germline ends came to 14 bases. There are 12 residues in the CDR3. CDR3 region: CSAHYRDSEAFF. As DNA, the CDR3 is TGCAGTGCCCACTACAGGGACTCTGAAGCTTTCTTT.

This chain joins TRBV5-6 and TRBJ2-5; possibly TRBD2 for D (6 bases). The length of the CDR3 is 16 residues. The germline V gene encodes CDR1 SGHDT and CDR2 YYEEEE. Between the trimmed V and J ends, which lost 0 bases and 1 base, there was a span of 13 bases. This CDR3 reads CASSLDAGRGQETQYF. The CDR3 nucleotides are TGTGCCAGCAGCTTGGATGCGGGAAGGGGCCAAGAGACCCAGTACTTC.

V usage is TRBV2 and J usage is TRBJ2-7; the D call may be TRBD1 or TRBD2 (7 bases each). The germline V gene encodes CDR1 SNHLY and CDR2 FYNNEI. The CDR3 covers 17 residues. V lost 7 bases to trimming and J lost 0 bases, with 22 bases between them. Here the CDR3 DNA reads TGTGCCAGCAAGCGGGACAGCCTACTACTAGCCTCCTACGAGCAGTACTTC. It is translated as CASKRDSLLLASYEQYF.